This entry concerns a single T cell receptor beta chain. What it recognizes is unknown. This entry comes from a study of OX40 agonist ivuxolimab in advanced cancers. Study-level background: From roughly 20 to 85 years was the age range, with a mean of about 54 years, and about 83% were male. Two patients with cutaneous melanoma and one with hepatocellular carcinoma, three in total, showed partial responses. Study-wide results and caveats: Among the lowest levels of clonal expansion were found in partial responders at 0.1-3.0 mg/kg. Dose levels from 0.1 to 3.0 mg/kg saw CD4+ and CD8+ blood T cells expand clonally by week 6.

The germline V and J ends were trimmed by 6 bases and 2 bases, with 11 bases remaining between them. Germline V gene data show CDR1 as LNHDA and CDR2 as SQIVND (reference sequence). CDR3 length equals 13 residues. The repertoire was sequenced with immunoSEQ multiplex PCR; TCRdb's copy has only in-frame clones and lacks some. The sample comprises about 61,000 clones, 92% of which are singletons, and approximately 23% rests with the top ten. The clonotype was recovered from an adult with an advanced solid tumor such as melanoma, head and neck, liver or kidney cancer. Specimen: CD4+ or CD8+ T cells sorted from blood, collected in a trial of the OX40 agonist ivuxolimab. This chain joins TRBV19 and TRBJ2-7; unclear D gene. In DNA, the CDR3 is TGTGCCAGTAGCGCGACGCTTGCCTACGAGCAGTACTTC. It encodes CASSATLAYEQYF.